This T cell receptor beta chain was recovered during a study of control samples from healthy donors and cancer patients. Clones were read by immunoSEQ multiplex PCR, and TCRdb kept only the in-frame ones, dropping some. Counted here are some 150,000 clones, roughly 94% occurring once; the ten biggest clones make up 12% to 15%. V lost 5 bases and J lost 1, with 14 bases in between. This CDR3 has 16 residues. Germline V gene lookup returns CDR1 SGHTA and CDR2 FQGNSA. The sequenced sample was PBMCs. The clonotype was recovered from a man in his 60s with colorectal cancer. The V and J genes are TRBV7-2 and TRBJ2-2; D tentatively reads TRBD1 or TRBD2 (5 bases each). CDR3 amino acids: CASSRPGRKNTGELFF. The CDR3 region has the DNA TGTGCCAGCAGCAGGCCGGGACGGAAGAACACCGGGGAGCTGTTTTTT.